Listed below are T cell receptor beta chains from one sample, sequenced in a study of monozygotic twins with inflammatory bowel disease. TCRdb re-called the 5' RACE reads and shows each CDR3 protein once, DNA omitted. The listing contains approximately 380,000 distinct CDR3 sequences. The sequenced sample consisted of blood. These receptors all stem from a human donor with ulcerative colitis or Crohn's disease, or a healthy co-twin of an affected twin (not recorded which). Both conserved end residues are part of each CDR3. Each record gives: V gene, J gene, CDR3 protein.

v_gene: TRBV20-1
j_gene: TRBJ2-5
CDR3aa: CSARDRGSLETQYF

v_gene: TRBV4-1
j_gene: TRBJ2-5
CDR3aa: CASSQGKLMRGALQETQYF

v_gene: TRBV12-3/TRBV12-4
j_gene: TRBJ2-1
CDR3aa: CASSLIGQGLKSSYNEQFF

v_gene: TRBV5-5
j_gene: TRBJ2-5
CDR3aa: CASSPSNGRGQETQYF

v_gene: TRBV20-1
j_gene: TRBJ2-3
CDR3aa: CSAPVWSGADTQYF

v_gene: TRBV5-4
j_gene: TRBJ1-1
CDR3aa: CASSPTGMNTEAFF

v_gene: TRBV6-1
j_gene: TRBJ2-2
CDR3aa: CASSRRQTDTGELFF

v_gene: TRBV7-2
j_gene: TRBJ1-6
CDR3aa: CASSLSAGGSSYNSPLHF

v_gene: TRBV3-1
j_gene: TRBJ2-3
CDR3aa: CASSQAALAGVTDTQYF

v_gene: TRBV4-1
j_gene: TRBJ1-4
CDR3aa: CASSHPGTGLEKLFF

v_gene: TRBV12-3/TRBV12-4
j_gene: TRBJ2-3
CDR3aa: CASSLRRGGAVDTQYF

v_gene: TRBV12-3/TRBV12-4
j_gene: TRBJ2-7
CDR3aa: CASTQDREEQYF

v_gene: TRBV19
j_gene: TRBJ1-5
CDR3aa: CASSIERQSGNQPQHF

v_gene: TRBV12-3/TRBV12-4
j_gene: TRBJ1-2
CDR3aa: CASSFSGGYGYTF

v_gene: TRBV7-9
j_gene: TRBJ2-3
CDR3aa: CASSTRTSGGAYTQYF

v_gene: TRBV6-1
j_gene: TRBJ1-2
CDR3aa: CASSPFGPETRKKYGYTF

v_gene: TRBV27
j_gene: TRBJ1-2
CDR3aa: CASRTGGHGYTF

v_gene: TRBV4-3
j_gene: TRBJ1-4
CDR3aa: CASSQNWDVEKLFF

v_gene: TRBV18
j_gene: TRBJ2-7
CDR3aa: CASSPYDPAQVGEQYF

v_gene: TRBV20-1
j_gene: TRBJ1-2
CDR3aa: CSARPPTEDYGYTF

v_gene: TRBV18
j_gene: TRBJ2-3
CDR3aa: CASSPGTLSTDTQYF

v_gene: TRBV4-3
j_gene: TRBJ2-7
CDR3aa: CASSPETYEQYF

v_gene: TRBV6-2/TRBV6-3
j_gene: TRBJ2-2
CDR3aa: CASRGISPNTGELFF

v_gene: TRBV27
j_gene: TRBJ1-1
CDR3aa: CASSFGQILGADTEAFF

v_gene: TRBV7-3
j_gene: TRBJ2-2
CDR3aa: CASSLTSQGSTGELFF

v_gene: TRBV2
j_gene: TRBJ2-2
CDR3aa: CASSVGVGGAGELFF

v_gene: TRBV4-2
j_gene: TRBJ1-5
CDR3aa: CASSQGVGIDNQPQHF